Shown below are 28 T cell receptor beta chains from a single sample sequenced in a study of blood T cell repertoires in COVID-19. The repertoire was sequenced with immunoSEQ multiplex PCR; TCRdb's copy has only in-frame clones and lacks some. The sample contains 210,000 or so clones, roughly 80% of which appear only once. The sequenced sample was peripheral blood. All receptors come from a woman older than 75 with active or convalescent COVID-19.

V and J are TRBV6-5 and TRBJ2-1, with TRBD1 matching 8 bases. Germline V gene lookup returns CDR1 MNHEY and CDR2 SVGAGI. The CDR3 runs to 14 residues. V was clipped by 8 bases and J by 8 bases; unmatched bases: 11. The CDR3 DNA sequence: TGTGCCAGCGTGGGGCAGGGGGCTTGGGATGAGCAGTTCTTC. Translation gives CASVGQGAWDEQFF.

A remark on this clone: Germline and junction disagree at one end, which may indicate a read error. The J gene is TRBJ2-1, the V gene TRBV12-3 or TRBV12-4, with D tentatively TRBD1 (6 bases). This CDR3 region has 13 residues. The CDR3 coding sequence is TGTGCCAGCAGCACTACAGGGTACAGTGAGCAGTTCTTC. This gives the protein CASSTTGYSEQFF.

The chain uses TRBV19 and TRBJ1-5; D might be TRBD1 (5 bases). The CDR3 runs 15 residues. CDR1 and CDR2 (germline): LNHDA, SQIVND (reference sequence). The V gene lost 8 bases and the J gene lost 1 base, with 15 bases spanning the gap. The CDR3 loop reads CASEDQGNSNQPQHF. The CDR3 nucleotides read TGTGCCAGTGAAGATCAGGGTAACAGCAATCAGCCCCAGCATTTT.

This rearrangement joins TRBV18 to TRBJ1-1; 9 nucleotides match TRBD1. CDR3 size: 16 residues. V shed 1 base and J 5 bases; nucleotides not matched to a gene: 8. The germline V gene encodes CDR1 KGHSH and CDR2 LQKENI. CDR3 residues: CASSPQPHGTGTEAFF. DNA of the CDR3: TGTGCCAGCTCACCACAGCCGCACGGGACAGGGACTGAAGCTTTCTTT.

This rearrangement joins TRBV7-3 to TRBJ1-2; 7 nucleotides match TRBD1. The germline CDR1 and CDR2 sequences are SGHTA and FQGTGA. The junction had 12 bases not matched to a gene; V was cut back by 5 bases and J by 0 bases. CDR3 length equals 17 residues. The CDR3, as DNA: TGTGCCAGCAGCCCAAGCCGGGACAGCCCAACTAACTATGGCTACACCTTC. Translating it yields CASSPSRDSPTNYGYTF.

This chain connects TRBV3-1 (or the pseudogene TRBV3-2) to TRBJ2-7; D gene unclear. The ends were cut back, 3 bases at V and 3 bases at J, with 9 bases in the middle. In germline, CDR1 is LGHDT, CDR2 YNNKEL (reference sequence). The CDR3 is 13 residues long. CDR3 protein: CASSHSLLYEQYF. In nucleotides, the CDR3 is TGTGCCAGCAGCCACTCTCTACTCTACGAGCAGTACTTC.

This chain links TRBV6-2 or TRBV6-3 with TRBJ1-2; perhaps TRBD1 as D (6 bases). Germline lookup yields CDR1 MNHEY and CDR2 SVGEGT. This CDR3 has 16 residues. Deletions cut 6 bases from V and 0 bases from J, with 17 bases between. The CDR3 reads CASSPPTGQANYGYTF. The DNA for the CDR3 is TGTGCCAGCAGCCCACCGACAGGACAAGCTAACTATGGCTACACCTTC.

V and J are TRBV12-3 or TRBV12-4 and TRBJ2-3, with TRBD1 matching over 8 bases. Unmatched junction bases numbered 4, after V lost 5 bases and J lost 6 bases. The CDR3 consists of 13 residues. CDR3 loop: CASSVTGEDTQYF. Written as DNA, the CDR3 is TGTGCCAGCAGTGTGACAGGGGAGGATACGCAGTATTTT.

The chain joins TRBV5-1 to TRBJ2-7; TRBD1 matches 9 bases. CDR1 and CDR2 (germline): SGHRS, YFSETQ. Germline trimming cut 4 bases from V and 6 bases from J; bases unmatched to any gene: 8. CDR3 size: 14 residues. The CDR3 spells CASSTTGGAGEQYF. DNA for the CDR3: TGCGCCAGCAGCACCACAGGGGGCGCGGGCGAGCAGTACTTC.

V usage is TRBV5-4 and J usage is TRBJ1-4, with TRBD1 identical over 9 bases. The germline V gene has CDR1 SGHNT and CDR2 YYREEE (reference sequence). The trim removed 4 bases at V and 4 bases at J, leaving 5 bases unmatched. The CDR3 has 15 residues. Written as DNA, the CDR3 is TGTGCCAGCAGCCAAGGACAGGGGAGTAATGAAAAACTGTTTTTT. This codes for CASSQGQGSNEKLFF.

V is TRBV4-3 and J is TRBJ1-6, with D maybe TRBD1 (5 bases). CDR1 and CDR2 from the germline V gene are LGHNA and YSLEER. The V end lost 1 base, the J end lost 3 bases, and 16 bases lay between the germline ends. The CDR3 spans 18 residues. CDR3 sequence (DNA): TGCGCCAGCAGCCAAGGTCGGCAGGGCTCCCTCTATAATTCACCCCTCCACTTT. Translated, it gives CASSQGRQGSLYNSPLHF.

In DNA, the CDR3 is TGTGCCAGCAGCACAGACAGGGGGCGAGGAGATACGCAGTATTTT. It translates to CASSTDRGRGDTQYF. The gene calls are TRBV11-3 and TRBJ2-3; the match to TRBD1 covers 10 bases. The CDR3 sequence is 15 residues long. Germline CDR1 SGHNT, CDR2 YENEEA. V gave up 5 bases and J gave up 5 bases; unmatched junction bases: 7.

V usage is TRBV11-3 and J usage is TRBJ2-5, with 9 bases fitting TRBD2. The CDR3 is 13 amino acids. J gave up 4 bases and V 5 bases, and 2 bases lay outside the gene matches. Germline assignment: CDR1 SGHNT and CDR2 YENEEA. The CDR3 region is CASSRTSVETQYF. The CDR3 bases are TGTGCCAGCAGCCGGACTAGCGTAGAGACCCAGTACTTC. The complete variable domain, with remaining parts taken from reference TRBV11-3 and TRBJ2-5, reads EAGVVQSPRYKIIEKKQPVAFWCNPISGHNTLYWYLQNLGQGPELLIRYENEEAVDDSQLPKDRFSAERLKGVDSTLKIQPAELGDSAVYLCASSRTSVETQYFGPGTRLLVL.

The chain carries TRBV5-6 and TRBJ1-3, with D possibly matching TRBD1 (5 bases). The CDR3 length is 14 residues. Germline V gene sequence: CDR1 SGHDT, CDR2 YYEEEE. V gave up 2 bases and J gave up 1 base, with 7 bases separating them. As DNA, the CDR3 is TGTGCCAGCAGCTTCAGGGTATCTGGAAACACCATATATTTT. Translated, it gives CASSFRVSGNTIYF.

The rearrangement links TRBV1 to TRBJ2-5; TRBD2 was called by the table and not checked on the DNA. TRBV1 is flagged as a pseudogene. This CDR3 spans 18 amino acids. The CDR3 here is CTSSQDLLDSGGQETQYF. The CDR3 DNA reads TGCACCAGCAGCCAAGATCTTTTGGATAGCGGGGGCCAAGAGACCCAGTACTTC.

The chain links TRBV6-5 to TRBJ2-7; a weak D match, TRBD1 (6 bases). V lost 6 bases and J 2 bases, leaving 14 bases between the germline ends. Germline loops: CDR1 MNHEY, CDR2 SVGAGI. This CDR3 spans 14 amino acids. CDR3 bases: TGTGCCAGCAGCAAGCCAGGGGCCACCTACGAGCAGTACTTC. Amino acid sequence: CASSKPGATYEQYF.

In this sample, this clone turned up a few times. The rearrangement joins TRBV18 to TRBJ1-2; D might be TRBD1 (5 bases). The CDR3 length is 16 residues. V shed 0 bases and J shed 3 bases, with 14 bases lying between them. Germline CDR1 and CDR2: KGHSH and LQKENI. The CDR3 loop is CASSPPSIGGYYGYTF. CDR3 nucleotide sequence: TGTGCCAGCTCACCACCGTCCATCGGGGGGTACTATGGCTACACCTTC.

V usage is TRBV4-1 and J usage is TRBJ2-1; no reliable D call. In germline, CDR1 is MGHRA, CDR2 YSYEKL. V was clipped by 0 bases and J by 0 bases, with 12 bases between them. This CDR3 has 17 residues. The CDR3 sequence is CASSQDSPVSSYNEQFF. The CDR3 coding sequence is TGCGCCAGCAGCCAAGATAGCCCGGTCAGCTCCTACAATGAGCAGTTCTTC.

The chain employs TRBV5-1 and TRBJ2-2; 7 nucleotides agree with TRBD2. CDR1 and CDR2 from the germline V gene are SGHRS and YFSETQ. The CDR3 spans 15 residues. Trimming at V came to 4 bases and at J to 4 bases, leaving 7 bases not matched to a gene. In nucleotides, the CDR3 is TGCGCCAGCAGCCCCGGTCTAGCGGTCACCGGGGAGCTGTTTTTT. It codes for CASSPGLAVTGELFF.

The V and J genes are TRBV7-9 and TRBJ1-2, with 7 bases matching TRBD1. Trimming removed 5 bases from V and 0 bases from J; junction bases left unmatched: 9. CDR1 and CDR2 (germline): SEHNR, FQNEAQ (reference sequence). The CDR3 loop spans 16 amino acids. The CDR3, as DNA: TGTGCCAGCAGCCTTGACGGGACAGTTCCTAACTATGGCTACACCTTC. It encodes CASSLDGTVPNYGYTF.

This clone appeared a few times. J is TRBJ2-2 and V is TRBV15; 8 nucleotides match TRBD1. V shed 8 bases and J 1 base; nucleotides not matched to a gene: 6. Germline lookup yields CDR1 LNHNV and CDR2 YYDKDF (reference sequence). The CDR3 contains 15 residues. For the CDR3, the DNA is TGTGCCACCCATCCCGGGACAGGGAACACCGGGGAGCTGTTTTTT. This codes for CATHPGTGNTGELFF.

This chain joins TRBV5-8 and TRBJ2-3; no clear D. The germline V gene encodes CDR1 SGHTS and CDR2 YDEGEE. V lost 7 bases to trimming and J lost 1 base, with 10 bases between them. The CDR3 has 13 residues. The CDR3 DNA sequence: TGTGCCAGCCTCCGGTCGGGCACAGATACGCAGTATTTT. Translating it yields CASLRSGTDTQYF.

The DNA of the CDR3 is TGTGCCAGCAGCGTAGCGAGACTAGCGGGCACAGATACGCAGTATTTT. Its protein is CASSVARLAGTDTQYF. The V and J genes are TRBV9 and TRBJ2-3; TRBD2 matches 9 bases. This CDR3 is 16 amino acids long. The germline V gene encodes CDR1 SGDLS and CDR2 YYNGEE. Germline trimming cut 0 bases from V and 1 base from J; bases unmatched to any gene: 3. Drawing the rest from reference TRBV9 and TRBJ2-3, the complete variable domain is DSGVTQTPKHLITATGQRVTLRCSPRSGDLSVYWYQQSLDQGLQFLIQYYNGEERAKGNILERFSAQQFPDLHSELNLSSLELGDSALYFCASSVARLAGTDTQYFGPGTRLTVL.

The chain carries TRBV4-1 and TRBJ1-5, with TRBD1 identical over 11 bases. Germline lookup yields CDR1 MGHRA and CDR2 YSYEKL. This CDR3 has 18 amino acids. Trimming cost V 0 bases and J 2 bases; bases outside gene matches: 6. CDR3 region: CASSQDRLGQGGNQPQHF. In DNA, the CDR3 is TGCGCCAGCAGCCAAGATCGATTGGGACAGGGGGGCAATCAGCCCCAGCATTTT.

The V gene is TRBV9, the J gene TRBJ2-3, with TRBD2 identical over 11 bases. The CDR3 is 16 residues long. The V and J ends lost 1 base and 5 bases, in that order; junction bases with no gene match: 6. Germline CDR1 SGDLS, CDR2 YYNGEE. The CDR3, as DNA: TGTGCCAGCAGCGTATCAACTAGCGGGGGAGGAGATACGCAGTATTTT. It encodes CASSVSTSGGGDTQYF.

The V call is TRBV28, the J call TRBJ1-1; no definite D call. Germline CDR1 reads MDHEN; CDR2 reads SYDVKM. There are 14 residues in the CDR3. The V end was cut by 4 bases, the J end by 0 bases, with 9 bases between. CDR3 amino acids: CASSSVAMNTEAFF. In DNA form, the CDR3 reads TGTGCCAGCAGTTCGGTAGCAATGAACACTGAAGCTTTCTTT.

This chain joins TRBV12-3 or TRBV12-4 and TRBJ2-1; maybe TRBD1 (6 bases). V gave up 3 bases and J gave up 15 bases, with 15 bases separating them. This CDR3 has 12 amino acids. The CDR3 here is CASSLEEGQWFF. CDR3 nucleotide sequence: TGTGCCAGCAGTTTGGAAGAAGGACAGTGGTTCTTC.

The chain uses TRBV5-1 and TRBJ1-4, with D possibly TRBD1 on 5 matching bases. The CDR3 is 14 amino acids. V gave up 7 bases and J gave up 7 bases, with 17 bases separating them. CDR1 and CDR2 (germline): SGHRS, YFSETQ. Here the CDR3 DNA reads TGCGCCAGCGCCGGCCAGGGTGTAAGTGAAAAACTGTTTTTT. Amino acid sequence: CASAGQGVSEKLFF. Full variable domain (rest looked up from reference TRBV5-1 and TRBJ1-4): KAGVTQTPRYLIKTRGQQVTLSCSPISGHRSVSWYQQTPGQGLQFLFEYFSETQRNKGNFPGRFSGRQFSNSRSEMNVSTLELGDSALYLCASAGQGVSEKLFFGSGTQLSVL.